This entry lists 29 T cell receptor beta chains sequenced from one sample in a study of post-analysis software for immune sequencing data. Study-level results: Among 5 or 6 TRBV segments more frequent in patients than controls were TRBV5-6, TRBV5-1 and TRBV20-1.

Tagging with unique molecular identifiers was a feature of the TCR beta cDNA libraries. One entry per CDR3 protein, called by TCRdb with MiXCR from the PCR reads. The sample lists about 540,000 distinct CDR3 sequences, about a third occurring once. For these receptors, no antigen is known. The sample comprised blood. Receptor source: a girl between 2 and 17 years old with multiple sclerosis.

This clonotype has only a few counts. J is TRBJ2-7 and V is TRBV10-3; a weak D match, TRBD2 (5 bases). Trimming removed 2 bases at V and 0 bases at J, with 11 bases between. Germline V lookup: CDR1 ENHRY, CDR2 SYGVKD. The CDR3 has 15 residues. CDR3 protein: CAISEPGVASYEQYF. The CDR3 region has the DNA TGTGCCATCAGTGAGCCCGGGGTCGCCTCCTACGAGCAGTACTTC.

This clonotype was observed a handful of times. The chain recombines TRBV29-1 with TRBJ2-1; 7 positions match TRBD2. The CDR3 consists of 13 residues. In germline, CDR1 is SQVTM, CDR2 ANQGSEA. With V trimmed by 5 bases and J by 13 bases, 14 bases remained unmatched. CDR3 sequence: CSVSRGARETQFF. The CDR3 coding sequence is TGCAGCGTTTCTCGAGGGGCGCGGGAGACCCAGTTCTTC.

This clonotype has just a few counts. This chain connects TRBV6-5 to TRBJ2-5, with unresolved D. Near its end, the DNA agrees better with TRBJ2-7, so the J call may be wrong. Germline lookup yields CDR1 MNHEY and CDR2 SVGAGI. The CDR3 runs to 13 residues. CDR3 residues: CASSYSFMAEQYF. CDR3 DNA sequence: TGTGCCAGCAGTTACTCTTTCATGGCCGAGCAGTACTTC.

The chain is built from TRBV29-1 and TRBJ2-7; maybe TRBD1 (6 bases). The CDR3 covers 14 residues. Germline V gene data show CDR1 as SQVTM and CDR2 as ANQGSEA. The V and J ends lost 3 bases and 0 bases respectively, with 12 bases between them. The CDR3 region has the DNA TGCAGCGTTGACGCCAGGGGAAGCTCCTACGAGCAGTACTTC. This translates into CSVDARGSSYEQYF.

This clonotype came up a few times. Here the CDR3 reads CASSESGGTETQYF. In nucleotides, the CDR3 is TGCGCCAGCAGTGAGTCCGGAGGGACAGAGACCCAGTACTTC. The chain has TRBV10-1 and TRBJ2-5, with a possible D match to TRBD2 (6 bases). Germline assignment: CDR1 WNHNN and CDR2 SYGVQD (reference sequence). V was cut by 0 bases and J by 4 bases, with 9 bases left in between. The CDR3 extends over 14 amino acids.

CDR3 nucleotides: TGCGCCAGCAGCTTGGGACAGGGGGCTCACAATGAGCAGTTCTTC. Its protein product is CASSLGQGAHNEQFF. The rearrangement uses TRBV5-1 and TRBJ2-1, with TRBD1 matching 10 bases. Trimming cost V 0 bases and J 5 bases; bases outside gene matches: 2. CDR3 length: 15 residues. Germline-derived CDR1 and CDR2 are SGHRS and YFSETQ.

This clonotype showed up just a few times. This sequence joins TRBV20-1 and TRBJ1-2; 10 bases agree with TRBD1. V dropped 7 bases and J dropped 5; count of bases not matched to a gene: 16. The CDR3 is 16 amino acids. CDR1 is DFQATT and CDR2 is SNEGSKA in the germline V gene (reference sequence). The DNA for the CDR3 is TGCAGTGGGACAGGGGGGCACCCGGATGCCTCGTATGGCTACACCTTC. Amino acids: CSGTGGHPDASYGYTF.

This clonotype was seen a handful of times. The chain joins TRBV10-3 to TRBJ2-7; possibly TRBD1 for D (7 bases). V lost 11 bases and J 4 bases, leaving 12 bases between the germline ends. CDR3 size: 11 residues. Germline V gene lookup returns CDR1 ENHRY and CDR2 SYGVKD. The CDR3 protein is CAAAGQYEQYF. The CDR3 DNA sequence: TGTGCCGCGGCGGGACAGTACGAGCAGTACTTC.

This clonotype was counted between two and nine times. The chain is built from TRBV9 and TRBJ2-1; 7 bases are shared with TRBD2. The J segment lost 3 bases and the V segment lost 1 base, leaving 7 bases of the junction unmatched. The CDR3 has 16 residues. Germline V gene sequence: CDR1 SGDLS, CDR2 YYNGEE. CDR3 DNA sequence: TGTGCCAGCAGCGTATGGGCGGGGGAACGCTACAATGAGCAGTTCTTC. Protein sequence: CASSVWAGERYNEQFF.

The rearrangement joins TRBV10-2 to TRBJ2-5; 7 bases agree with TRBD2. Germline V gene sequence: CDR1 WSHSY, CDR2 SAAADI. Unmatched junction bases numbered 15, after V lost 6 bases and J lost 11 bases. CDR3 length: 14 amino acids. DNA for the CDR3: TGCGCCAGCAGATACTTCCCCGGGAGGAATGAGCAGTACTTC. Residues: CASRYFPGRNEQYF.

At least ten counts were recorded for this clonotype. The V call is TRBV5-1, the J call TRBJ2-7; D is perhaps TRBD2 (6 bases). The CDR3 is 17 amino acids. V was cut by 1 base and J by 0 bases, with 17 bases left in between. CDR1 is SGHRS, CDR2 YFSETQ, per germline. The CDR3 nucleotides are TGCGCCAGCAGCTTGAAGATGGGGTCGGGGGTCTCCTACGAGCAGTACTTC. This translates into CASSLKMGSGVSYEQYF.

The chain uses TRBV6-1 and TRBJ1-4; TRBD1 might be the D (5 bases). V lost 4 bases to trimming and J lost 0 bases, with 18 bases between them. The CDR3 totals 18 residues. Germline-derived CDR1 and CDR2 are MNHNS and SASEGT. Written as DNA, the CDR3 is TGTGCCAGCAGTGTTATTACGGGGGGAGGGGCAACTAATGAAAAACTGTTTTTT. Protein sequence: CASSVITGGGATNEKLFF.

The chain uses TRBV27 and TRBJ1-6; perhaps TRBD1 as D (5 bases). CDR1 MNHEY and CDR2 SMNVEV come from the germline V gene (reference sequence). Trimming took 0 bases from V and 9 from J, leaving 12 bases between them. The CDR3 covers 15 residues. Here the CDR3 reads CASSLSVGVGSPLHF. The CDR3 bases are TGTGCCAGCAGTTTATCGGTAGGGGTCGGTTCACCCCTCCACTTT.

This clonotype has just one count. The chain links TRBV20-1 to TRBJ1-2; the D gene is possibly TRBD1 (6 bases). V lost 5 bases and J 4 bases, leaving 17 bases between the germline ends. The CDR3 covers 14 residues. CDR1 is DFQATT and CDR2 is SNEGSKA in the germline V gene (reference sequence). The CDR3 bases are TGCAGTGCTTCAGGGATGGACAGTGGCTATGGCTACACCTTC. It encodes CSASGMDSGYGYTF.

V gene TRBV12-3 or TRBV12-4 combines with J gene TRBJ2-5; the match to TRBD1 covers 7 bases. Trimming removed 4 bases from V and 5 bases from J; junction bases left unmatched: 7. CDR3 size: 14 residues. This CDR3 reads CASSSGTARETQYF. CDR3 DNA sequence: TGTGCCAGCAGTTCTGGGACAGCGAGGGAGACCCAGTACTTC.

This sequence joins TRBV5-1 and TRBJ2-3, with TRBD2 matching over 9 bases. V gave up 4 bases and J gave up 5 bases; unmatched junction bases: 14. This CDR3 is 17 amino acids long. The germline gives CDR1 SGHRS, CDR2 YFSETQ. Written as DNA, the CDR3 is TGCGCCAGCAGCGTACGAGTAGCGGGGGTATTTATAGATACGCAGTATTTT. It encodes CASSVRVAGVFIDTQYF.

This clonotype was detected only a few times. V and J are TRBV4-2 and TRBJ2-7; TRBD2 aligns across 9 bases. V gave up 1 base and J gave up 5 bases; unmatched junction bases: 3. Looked up from germline, CDR1 is LGHNA and CDR2 is YNFKEQ. The CDR3 extends over 14 amino acids. The CDR3 DNA reads TGTGCCAGCAGCCAAGGACGGACTAGCGACGAGCAGTACTTC. Translation gives CASSQGRTSDEQYF.

V usage is TRBV5-1 and J usage is TRBJ1-5, with D perhaps TRBD1 (5 bases). V lost 3 bases and J 1 base, leaving 11 bases between the germline ends. The CDR3 is 15 residues long. Germline V lookup: CDR1 SGHRS, CDR2 YFSETQ. CDR3 sequence: CASSSDGGSNQPQHF. CDR3 in DNA: TGCGCCAGCAGCTCGGACGGGGGAAGCAATCAGCCCCAGCATTTT.

About this clonotype itself: This may come from a read error, since a much larger clone is one base off. The genes are TRBV12-3 or TRBV12-4 and TRBJ2-7; 12 nucleotides line up with TRBD2. TRBJ2-5 explains the end of the DNA better; the J call may be wrong. This CDR3 region has 13 residues. In DNA, the CDR3 is TGTGCCGGCAGTTCGACTAGCGGGGGGACCCAGTACTTC. Protein sequence: CAGSSTSGGTQYF.

This chain links TRBV5-1 with TRBJ2-3; no reliable D call. The CDR3 totals 15 residues. Germline values: CDR1 SGHRS, CDR2 YFSETQ. Deletions cut 5 bases from V and 4 bases from J, with 17 bases between. The chain's CDR3 is CASSPGYLAADTQYF. CDR3 in DNA: TGCGCCAGCAGTCCGGGCTATCTGGCGGCAGATACGCAGTATTTT. Variable domain in full (rest from reference TRBV5-1 and TRBJ2-3): KAGVTQTPRYLIKTRGQQVTLSCSPISGHRSVSWYQQTPGQGLQFLFEYFSETQRNKGNFPGRFSGRQFSNSRSEMNVSTLELGDSALYLCASSPGYLAADTQYFGPGTRLTVL.

This CDR3 reads CASSFGTEYGYTF. The CDR3 nucleotides are TGTGCCAGCAGCTTTGGGACAGAGTATGGCTACACCTTC. The V and J genes are TRBV7-3 and TRBJ1-2, with TRBD1 identical over 7 bases. The CDR3 covers 13 residues. With V trimmed by 3 bases and J by 5 bases, 3 bases remained unmatched. Per germline, CDR1 SGHTA and CDR2 FQGTGA.

This clonotype was detected a few times. The chain links TRBV7-8 to TRBJ2-5; TRBD1 might be the D (6 bases). V shed 8 bases and J shed 1 base, with 11 bases lying between them. The CDR3 spans 13 residues. Per the germline V gene, CDR1 is SGHVS and CDR2 is FQNEAQ. The CDR3 spells CASDRDTQETQYF. CDR3 DNA sequence: TGTGCCAGCGACCGGGACACCCAAGAGACCCAGTACTTC.

The table lists this clonotype with a count of one. The conserved final phenylalanine or tryptophan is absent from the CDR3, which likely points to a read error. The V gene is TRBV7-2, the J gene TRBJ2-3; 8 bases line up with TRBD2. The V and J ends lost 5 bases and 3 bases, in that order; junction bases with no gene match: 16. Germline V gene data show CDR1 as SGHTA and CDR2 as FQGNSA. The CDR3 loop spans 18 amino acids. The CDR3 reads CASSRELAGLGVTDTQYL. The DNA for the CDR3 is TGTGCCAGCAGCCGCGAGTTAGCGGGGCTCGGGGTGACAGATACGCAGTATTTG.

The chain carries TRBV29-1 and TRBJ1-4, with 8 bases that match TRBD1. Germline V gives CDR1 SQVTM, CDR2 ANQGSEA. The CDR3 consists of 15 residues. V shed 4 bases, J shed 7 bases, and the junction held 11 bases outside the gene matches. CDR3 amino acids: CSVGLAGGAGEKLFF. DNA for the CDR3: TGCAGCGTTGGCCTGGCAGGGGGCGCGGGTGAAAAACTGTTTTTT.

The chain couples TRBV7-2 to TRBJ2-3; D may match TRBD1 or TRBD2 (5 bases each). This CDR3 has 16 amino acids. V lost 3 bases to trimming and J lost 0 bases, with 13 bases between them. Germline values: CDR1 SGHTA, CDR2 FQGNSA. The CDR3 DNA follows: TGTGCCAGCAGCTTGAGAGGGGTCTTTAGCACAGATACGCAGTATTTT. Translation: CASSLRGVFSTDTQYF. Supplemented by reference TRBV7-2 and TRBJ2-3, the full variable domain reads GAGVSQSPSNKVTEKGKDVELRCDPISGHTALYWYRQSLGQGLEFLIYFQGNSAPDKSGLPSDRFSAERTGGSVSTLTIQRTQQEDSAVYLCASSLRGVFSTDTQYFGPGTRLTVL.

This clonotype has more than one count but fewer than ten. This chain links TRBV28 with TRBJ1-5; no firm D call. This CDR3 has 14 amino acids. Trimming stripped 7 bases from V and 5 bases from J, with 15 bases between. CDR1 and CDR2 from the germline V gene are MDHEN and SYDVKM. In nucleotides, the CDR3 is TGTGCCAGCATCGGAGGGAGTGGGTATCAGCCCCAGCATTTT. Its protein is CASIGGSGYQPQHF.

The chain employs TRBV7-8 and TRBJ1-1, with D possibly TRBD1 on 5 matching bases. This CDR3 is built from 15 residues. The V gene's germline CDR1 is SGHVS and CDR2 FQNEAQ. V was shortened by 4 bases and J by 1 base, with 13 bases between the two germline ends. In DNA, the CDR3 is TGTGCCAGCAGCTCCGGGGCGCTTTCGAACACTGAAGCTTTCTTT. Translated, it gives CASSSGALSNTEAFF. The entire variable domain, with the rest obtained from reference TRBV7-8 and TRBJ1-1, is as follows: GAGVSQSPRYKVAKRGQDVALRCDPISGHVSLFWYQQALGQGPEFLTYFQNEAQLDKSGLPSDRFFAERPEGSVSTLKIQRTQQEDSAVYLCASSSGALSNTEAFFGQGTRLTVV.

The chain is built from TRBV20-1 and TRBJ1-2; TRBD1 is a possible D gene (5 bases). V lost 6 bases and J 3 bases, leaving 14 bases between the germline ends. Per germline, CDR1 DFQATT and CDR2 SNEGSKA (reference sequence). CDR3 length equals 13 residues. The CDR3 coding sequence is TGCAGTGCAAGACGGGGCTTGGACTATGGCTACACCTTC. Its translation: CSARRGLDYGYTF.

This chain links TRBV14 with TRBJ2-7, with D possibly TRBD1 on 6 matching bases. CDR1 and CDR2 (germline): SGHDN, FVKESK. The CDR3 contains 15 residues. Trimming took 3 bases from V and 6 from J, leaving 18 bases between them. The CDR3 sequence: CASSHNTGRVAEQYF. The CDR3 region has the DNA TGTGCCAGCAGCCATAACACAGGGCGGGTTGCCGAGCAGTACTTC. Looking up the rest from reference TRBV14 and TRBJ2-7 gives the full variable domain: EAGVTQFPSHSVIEKGQTVTLRCDPISGHDNLYWYRRVMGKEIKFLLHFVKESKQDESGMPNNRFLAERTGGTYSTLKVQPAELEDSGVYFCASSHNTGRVAEQYFGPGTRLTVT.